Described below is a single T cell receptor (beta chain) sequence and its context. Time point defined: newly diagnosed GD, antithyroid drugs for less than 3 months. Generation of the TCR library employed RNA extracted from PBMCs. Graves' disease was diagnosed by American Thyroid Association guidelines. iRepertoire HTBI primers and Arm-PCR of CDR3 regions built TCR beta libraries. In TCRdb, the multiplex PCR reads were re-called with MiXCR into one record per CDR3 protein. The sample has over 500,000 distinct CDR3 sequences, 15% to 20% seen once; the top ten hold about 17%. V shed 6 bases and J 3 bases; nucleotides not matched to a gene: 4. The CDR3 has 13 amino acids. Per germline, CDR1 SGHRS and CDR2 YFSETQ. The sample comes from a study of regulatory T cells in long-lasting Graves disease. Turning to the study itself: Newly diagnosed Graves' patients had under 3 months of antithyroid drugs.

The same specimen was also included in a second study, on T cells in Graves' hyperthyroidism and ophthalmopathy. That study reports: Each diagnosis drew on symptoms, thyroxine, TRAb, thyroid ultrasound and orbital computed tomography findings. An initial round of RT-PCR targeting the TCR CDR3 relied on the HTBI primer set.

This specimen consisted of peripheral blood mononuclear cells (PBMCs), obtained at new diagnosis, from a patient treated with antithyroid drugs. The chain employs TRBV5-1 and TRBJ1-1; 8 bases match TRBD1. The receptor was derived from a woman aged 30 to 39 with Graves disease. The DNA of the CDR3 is TGCGCCAGCAAGGACAGGGTGGACACTGAAGCTTTCTTT. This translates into CASKDRVDTEAFF.